These 24 T cell receptor beta chains share one sample of origin, sequenced in a study of blood T cell repertoires in COVID-19. Assay used: immunoSEQ multiplex PCR; TCRdb lists only in-frame clones, some missing. Of about 350,000 clones listed, about 92% are singletons. Input material: peripheral blood. These receptors were taken from a woman aged 55-70 years with COVID-19, enrolled during active disease.

The chain joins TRBV15 to TRBJ2-5, with 10 bases identical to TRBD2. There are 15 residues in the CDR3. CDR1 is LNHNV and CDR2 is YYDKDF in the germline V gene (reference sequence). Trimming cost V 4 bases and J 3 bases; bases outside gene matches: 5. CDR3 sequence: CATSTPGLAKETQYF. The DNA of the CDR3 is TGTGCCACCAGCACACCGGGACTAGCGAAAGAGACCCAGTACTTC. Using reference TRBV15 and TRBJ2-5 for the parts outside the CDR3, the full variable domain is DAMVIQNPRYQVTQFGKPVTLSCSQTLNHNVMYWYQQKSSQAPKLLFHYYDKDFNNEADTPDNFQSRRPNTSFCFLDIRSPGLGDTAMYLCATSTPGLAKETQYFGPGTRLLVL.

The gene calls are TRBV3-1 (or the pseudogene TRBV3-2) and TRBJ1-1, with 7 bases aligning to TRBD1. The CDR3 loop spans 15 amino acids. V gave up 2 bases and J gave up 4 bases; unmatched junction bases: 7. Germline V gives CDR1 LGHDT, CDR2 YNNKEL (reference sequence). The DNA for the CDR3 is TGTGCCAGCAGCCAAAGACAGGGTCCAAGCACTGAAGCTTTCTTT. This encodes CASSQRQGPSTEAFF.

This chain's CDR3 is CASSVTGGGYTF. In DNA, the CDR3 is TGTGCCAGCAGCGTGACAGGTGGCGGCTACACCTTC. The J gene is TRBJ1-2, the V gene TRBV7-9; D may be TRBD1 (6 bases). V lost 5 bases to trimming and J lost 8 bases, with 12 bases between them. The CDR3 consists of 12 residues. CDR1 and CDR2 (germline): SEHNR, FQNEAQ (reference sequence).

The rearrangement joins TRBV27 to TRBJ2-7; TRBD1 might be the D (5 bases). This CDR3 region has 14 residues. Germline V gives CDR1 MNHEY, CDR2 SMNVEV (reference sequence). V lost 5 bases and J 4 bases, leaving 15 bases between the germline ends. The CDR3 sequence is CASSRVVGAYEQYF. In nucleotides, the CDR3 is TGTGCCAGCAGTAGGGTGGTAGGGGCGTACGAGCAGTACTTC.

Concerning this clone: Other DNA sequences from this sample encode an identical CDR3 as well. The chain combines TRBV5-1 with TRBJ1-3, with 10 bases fitting TRBD1. The V segment lost 3 bases and the J segment 4 bases; nucleotides outside the gene matches: 1. Germline assignment: CDR1 SGHRS and CDR2 YFSETQ. This CDR3 contains 14 residues. The CDR3 loop reads CASSWTGGGNTIYF. The CDR3 region has the DNA TGCGCCAGCAGCTGGACAGGGGGAGGAAACACCATATATTTT.

Only one count was recorded for this clone. This sequence joins TRBV7-2 and TRBJ1-1; D perhaps matches TRBD1 (6 bases). This CDR3 has 14 residues. Germline V gene data show CDR1 as SGHTA and CDR2 as FQGNSA. V was cut by 6 bases and J by 3 bases, with 14 bases left in between. The CDR3 DNA follows: TGTGCCAGCAGGCCTAACAGGGACCACACTGAAGCTTTCTTT. Translating gives CASRPNRDHTEAFF.

The rearrangement links TRBV2 to TRBJ2-2, with TRBD1 matching 8 bases. V lost 8 bases, J lost 4 bases, and 6 bases stayed unmatched. Germline assignment: CDR1 SNHLY and CDR2 FYNNEI. This CDR3 is built from 14 residues. CDR3 loop: CASRDRGSTGELFF. DNA for the CDR3: TGTGCCAGCCGAGACAGGGGAAGCACCGGGGAGCTGTTTTTT.

The J gene is TRBJ1-2, the V gene TRBV4-2, with 10 bases fitting TRBD1. This CDR3 is 15 amino acids long. Trimming at V came to 1 base and at J to 4 bases, leaving 3 bases not matched to a gene. Germline V gives CDR1 LGHNA, CDR2 YNFKEQ. CDR3 DNA: TGTGCCAGCAGCCAAGCCGGACAGGGGGGCTATGGCTACACCTTC. Its translation: CASSQAGQGGYGYTF.

This rearrangement joins TRBV28 to TRBJ2-5; possibly TRBD1 for D (6 bases). Trimming left V 4 bases short and J 5 bases short, with 17 bases between. CDR3 length: 15 residues. CDR1 is MDHEN, CDR2 SYDVKM, per germline. CDR3 protein: CASSSDQGQGETQYF. The DNA for the CDR3 is TGTGCCAGCAGTTCCGACCAGGGGCAGGGGGAGACCCAGTACTTC.

V usage is TRBV12-3 or TRBV12-4 and J usage is TRBJ1-2; 10 bases are a match to TRBD1. CDR3 length: 12 amino acids. V gave up 4 bases and J gave up 11 bases; unmatched junction bases: 4. The CDR3 sequence is CASSWDRGGYTF. CDR3 nucleotide sequence: TGTGCCAGCAGTTGGGACAGGGGAGGGTACACCTTC.

The sample holds one count of this clone. The rearrangement links TRBV18 to TRBJ1-2; 7 bases map to TRBD1. V dropped 3 bases and J dropped 4; count of bases not matched to a gene: 8. The CDR3 extends over 15 amino acids. Germline CDR1 reads KGHSH; CDR2 reads LQKENI. CDR3 residues: CASSPNPGQIYGYTF. The CDR3 DNA follows: TGTGCCAGCTCACCCAATCCGGGACAGATCTATGGCTACACCTTC.

The chain's CDR3 is CASRAWGDTGELFF. CDR3 nucleotides: TGTGCCAGTAGGGCGTGGGGGGACACCGGGGAGCTGTTTTTT. The rearrangement links TRBV19 to TRBJ2-2, with D maybe TRBD2 (6 bases). Germline V gene sequence: CDR1 LNHDA, CDR2 SQIVND (reference sequence). The CDR3 loop spans 14 amino acids. V dropped 6 bases and J dropped 3 bases, with 11 bases sitting between them. Full variable domain (missing parts from reference TRBV19 and TRBJ2-2): DGGITQSPKYLFRKEGQNVTLSCEQNLNHDAMYWYRQDPGQGLRLIYYSQIVNDFQKGDIAEGYSVSREKKESFPLTVTSAQKNPTAFYLCASRAWGDTGELFFGEGSRLTVL.

The chain is built from TRBV19 and TRBJ1-1; D is possibly TRBD1 (5 bases). The germline V gene encodes CDR1 LNHDA and CDR2 SQIVND (reference sequence). Trimming took off 3 bases at V and 0 bases at J, with 11 bases between the two ends. The CDR3 runs to 15 residues. The CDR3 region has the DNA TGTGCCAGTAGTATTCCCCCAGGGTTGAACACTGAAGCTTTCTTT. Protein: CASSIPPGLNTEAFF.

This clone was counted between two and nine times. The chain combines TRBV5-1 with TRBJ1-2; D is perhaps TRBD1 (5 bases). Trimming left V 1 base short and J 8 bases short, with 15 bases between. CDR3 length equals 14 residues. The germline V gene encodes CDR1 SGHRS and CDR2 YFSETQ. As DNA, the CDR3 is TGCGCCAGCAGCTTGAGCGGGCGGGGCAAGGGCTACACCTTC. Protein sequence: CASSLSGRGKGYTF. The full variable domain, rest sourced from reference TRBV5-1 and TRBJ1-2, is KAGVTQTPRYLIKTRGQQVTLSCSPISGHRSVSWYQQTPGQGLQFLFEYFSETQRNKGNFPGRFSGRQFSNSRSEMNVSTLELGDSALYLCASSLSGRGKGYTFGSGTRLTVV.

V usage is TRBV3-1 (or the pseudogene TRBV3-2) and J usage is TRBJ1-2; the match to TRBD1 covers 9 bases. The CDR3 is 15 amino acids. Per the germline V gene, CDR1 is LGHDT and CDR2 is YNNKEL (reference sequence). After removal of 5 bases from V and 4 bases from J, the junction contained 8 bases not matched to a gene. The CDR3, as DNA: TGTGCCAGCAGCTTCCGGGACAGGGAAGGCTATGGCTACACCTTC. Amino acids: CASSFRDREGYGYTF.

V is TRBV7-9 and J is TRBJ1-1; D ambiguous. Germline values: CDR1 SEHNR, CDR2 FQNEAQ (reference sequence). Trimming removed 4 bases from V and 1 base from J, with 10 bases in between. The CDR3 has 14 amino acids. CDR3 loop: CASSYLNGNTEAFF. The CDR3 DNA is TGTGCCAGCAGCTATTTGAACGGGAACACTGAAGCTTTCTTT.

Of note for this clone: Other DNA sequences in the sample encode the same CDR3. This sequence joins TRBV29-1 and TRBJ1-1, with D possibly being TRBD1 (5 bases). CDR3 length: 12 residues. Trimming pared 0 bases from V and 5 bases from J, leaving 7 bases between. CDR1 and CDR2 from the germline V gene are SQVTM and ANQGSEA. The CDR3 DNA follows: TGCAGCGTTGAAGATCGGGGGACTGAAGCTTTCTTT. This gives the protein CSVEDRGTEAFF.

This sequence joins TRBV11-3 and TRBJ1-1; 7 nucleotides match TRBD1. The germline V gene has CDR1 SGHNT and CDR2 YENEEA. The length of the CDR3 is 13 residues. The V segment lost 5 bases and the J segment 5 bases; nucleotides outside the gene matches: 5. DNA of the CDR3: TGTGCCAGCAGCGTCGACAGGGTGACTGAAGCTTTCTTT. Its translation: CASSVDRVTEAFF.

The count of this clone is one. CDR3 nucleotide sequence: TGTGCCAGCAGATCCGGGACAGGGGAGGTCGGGGAGCTGTTTTTT. Encoded protein: CASRSGTGEVGELFF. The rearrangement links TRBV6-6 to TRBJ2-2; 10 positions agree with TRBD1. In germline, CDR1 is MNHNY, CDR2 SVGAGI (reference sequence). The CDR3 runs to 15 residues. Trimming cost V 6 bases and J 7 bases; bases outside gene matches: 8.

V is TRBV24-1 and J is TRBJ1-5, with TRBD1 identical over 10 bases. Per germline, CDR1 KGHDR and CDR2 SFDVKD. V shed 7 bases, J shed 7 bases, and the junction held 18 bases outside the gene matches. The CDR3 loop spans 18 amino acids. CDR3 region: CATRTIRDRGFSQQPQHF. CDR3 nucleotides: TGTGCCACCAGGACAATACGGGACAGGGGATTTTCACAACAGCCCCAGCATTTT.

This CDR3 is CASRNMGLQQETQYF. The CDR3 DNA reads as TGTGCCAGCAGAAACATGGGACTTCAACAAGAGACCCAGTACTTC. The chain uses TRBV6-5 and TRBJ2-5; the D gene is possibly TRBD2 (6 bases). Germline CDR1 is MNHEY and CDR2 is SVGAGI. The CDR3 consists of 15 residues. The germline V and J ends were trimmed by 6 bases and 2 bases, with 16 bases remaining between them.

V gene TRBV28 combines with J gene TRBJ1-2, with unresolved D. Trimming removed 2 bases from V and 4 bases from J, with 14 bases in between. This CDR3 spans 15 amino acids. The germline CDR1 and CDR2 sequences are MDHEN and SYDVKM. The CDR3 sequence is CASSLGRPGGYGYTF. CDR3 sequence (DNA): TGTGCCAGCAGTTTAGGTAGACCGGGTGGCTATGGCTACACCTTC.

The genes are TRBV9 and TRBJ1-4; possible D gene TRBD1, 5 bases. V was trimmed by 6 bases and J by 7 bases, leaving 13 bases between them. Germline V gene data show CDR1 as SGDLS and CDR2 as YYNGEE. The CDR3 has 13 residues. The CDR3 reads CASNSGPGEKLFF. DNA of the CDR3: TGTGCCAGCAACTCAGGGCCTGGTGAAAAACTGTTTTTT.

The V gene is TRBV5-1, the J gene TRBJ1-5; D possibly corresponds to TRBD1 (6 bases). The CDR3 contains 14 residues. Germline V gene lookup returns CDR1 SGHRS and CDR2 YFSETQ. The V end lost 2 bases, the J end lost 4 bases, and 10 bases lay between the germline ends. The CDR3 sequence is CASSFGGENQPQHF. CDR3 bases: TGCGCCAGCAGCTTTGGGGGCGAAAATCAGCCCCAGCATTTT.